What follows are 14 T cell receptor beta chains derived from one specimen sequenced in a study of blood T cell repertoires in COVID-19. TCRdb keeps only in-frame clones here, not all; method: immunoSEQ multiplex PCR. The sample has approximately 210,000 clones, about four fifths seen once; the top ten hold around 8.9%. Sequencing input: PBMCs or T cells enriched from blood (not recorded which). The receptor set was obtained from a woman between 45 and 65 years old with acute COVID-19.

V is TRBV2 and J is TRBJ1-5; D gene ambiguous. V was clipped by 5 bases and J by 7 bases, with 12 bases between them. The CDR3 is made up of 13 amino acids. Per the germline V gene, CDR1 is SNHLY and CDR2 is FYNNEI. This CDR3 reads CASSTRFEQPQHF. CDR3 sequence (DNA): TGTGCCAGCAGTACGCGGTTTGAACAGCCCCAGCATTTT.

This chain joins TRBV28 and TRBJ2-1; 8 nucleotides align to TRBD2. The CDR3 totals 15 residues. The V and J ends lost 3 bases and 8 bases, in that order; junction bases with no gene match: 9. CDR1 and CDR2 (germline): MDHEN, SYDVKM. The CDR3 spells CASSFVAGGVYEQFF. CDR3 DNA: TGTGCCAGCAGTTTTGTGGCGGGAGGTGTCTATGAGCAGTTCTTC.

There are a few counts of this clone. The gene calls are TRBV27 and TRBJ2-7; D is perhaps TRBD1 (5 bases). The CDR3 extends over 17 amino acids. CDR1 and CDR2 (germline): MNHEY, SMNVEV (reference sequence). Trimming took 5 bases from V and 3 from J, leaving 23 bases between them. The CDR3 region has the DNA TGTGCCAGCAGTCCCCGGTTGCAGGGTTTTGCCCTCTACGAGCAGTACTTC. It encodes CASSPRLQGFALYEQYF.

This clone was picked up a small number of times. V usage is TRBV10-3 and J usage is TRBJ2-3; D ambiguous. The CDR3 consists of 21 residues. V lost 0 bases and J lost 2, with 27 bases in between. Germline V gene data show CDR1 as ENHRY and CDR2 as SYGVKD. The CDR3 DNA sequence: TGTGCCATCAGTGAGTCGGTGTCTAGAACTGCCCCCGAGGCCCTCACAGATACGCAGTATTTT. Amino acid sequence: CAISESVSRTAPEALTDTQYF.

This clone was seen once. The V call is TRBV14, the J call TRBJ1-1; TRBD1 matches at 7 bases. Per germline, CDR1 SGHDN and CDR2 FVKESK. The CDR3 is 14 residues long. V was pared by 6 bases and J by 1 base, with 5 bases of the junction left unmatched. In nucleotides, the CDR3 is TGTGCCAGCAGTAGGGGACAGAGGAACACTGAAGCTTTCTTT. This sequence encodes CASSRGQRNTEAFF.

This sequence joins TRBV6-6 and TRBJ1-5; the match to TRBD1 covers 7 bases. Germline-derived CDR1 and CDR2 are MNHNY and SVGAGI (reference sequence). The V and J ends lost 5 bases and 0 bases, in that order; junction bases with no gene match: 16. There are 19 residues in the CDR3. CDR3 amino acids: CASSHRTGLRPNSNQPQHF. The CDR3 DNA is TGTGCCAGCAGTCATCGGACAGGCCTACGCCCTAATAGCAATCAGCCCCAGCATTTT.

For this clone: A junction boundary mismatches the germline segment, possibly from a read error. The gene calls are TRBV11-3 and TRBJ2-7; tentative D call: TRBD2 (5 bases). CDR1 is SGHNT, CDR2 YENEEA, per germline. The CDR3 covers 11 residues. CDR3 sequence reads: CASSSSWTFDF. CDR3 bases: TGTGCCAGCAGCTCGAGCTGGACTTTTGACTTC.

The chain employs TRBV7-3 and TRBJ2-5; D is undetermined. V was clipped by 2 bases and J by 2 bases, with 12 bases between them. The CDR3 extends over 15 amino acids. Germline V lookup: CDR1 SGHTA, CDR2 FQGTGA. The CDR3: CASSLFSGRQETQYF. The CDR3 DNA reads as TGTGCCAGCAGCTTATTTTCAGGCCGACAAGAGACCCAGTACTTC.

The chain carries TRBV10-3 and TRBJ2-5, with 7 bases that match TRBD2. Germline CDR1 and CDR2: ENHRY and SYGVKD. V trimming: 7 bases; J trimming: 4 bases; junction bases outside the gene matches: 9. This CDR3 has 14 amino acids. The chain's CDR3 is CAIKRSGNSETQYF. As DNA, the CDR3 is TGTGCCATCAAGAGGAGCGGGAACTCAGAGACCCAGTACTTC.

The gene calls are TRBV24-1 and TRBJ2-1; 14 bases match TRBD2. The length of the CDR3 is 17 residues. In germline, CDR1 is KGHDR, CDR2 SFDVKD. Germline trimming cut 4 bases from V and 7 bases from J; bases unmatched to any gene: 8. The CDR3 region has the DNA TGTGCCACCAGTGACCGTCCGGGACTAGCGGGGGATAATGAGCAGTTCTTC. Amino acid sequence: CATSDRPGLAGDNEQFF.

This rearrangement joins TRBV7-9 to TRBJ1-2, with D perhaps TRBD1 (5 bases). Trimming removed 5 bases from V and 1 base from J, with 8 bases in between. Germline V CDR1 and CDR2: SEHNR, FQNEAQ (reference sequence). The CDR3 sequence is 13 residues long. CDR3 DNA sequence: TGTGCCAGCAGCAGACAGCATAACTATGGCTACACCTTC. This codes for CASSRQHNYGYTF.

The V gene is TRBV25-1, the J gene TRBJ2-1; D remains ambiguous. The CDR3 has 13 amino acids. V was trimmed by 3 bases and J by 3 bases, leaving 6 bases between them. Germline CDR1 reads MGHDK; CDR2 reads SYGVNS. This chain's CDR3 is CASSDVHYNEQFF. The CDR3, as DNA: TGTGCCAGCAGTGACGTACACTACAATGAGCAGTTCTTC.

This clone was observed a single time. This chain connects TRBV19 to TRBJ1-1; 9 positions match TRBD1. The trim removed 1 base at V and 4 bases at J, leaving 4 bases unmatched. The CDR3 runs to 15 residues. The V gene's germline CDR1 is LNHDA and CDR2 SQIVND (reference sequence). The CDR3 protein is CASSIGTGGGTEAFF. CDR3 DNA: TGTGCCAGTAGTATAGGTACAGGGGGCGGCACTGAAGCTTTCTTT.

This rearrangement joins TRBV7-9 to TRBJ2-3; D is possibly TRBD2 (7 bases). The CDR3 loop spans 15 amino acids. V lost 6 bases and J lost 6, with 19 bases in between. Germline-derived CDR1 and CDR2 are SEHNR and FQNEAQ (reference sequence). For the CDR3, the DNA is TGTGCCAGCAGTTTACGGGGGGCGAAAACGGATACGCAGTATTTT. It translates to CASSLRGAKTDTQYF.